The 21 T cell receptor beta chains listed next were all sequenced from one sample in a study of cytomegalovirus exposure and HLA in healthy donors. Primers: 60 Vbeta forward and 13 Jbeta reverse. Clones were read by immunoSEQ multiplex PCR, and TCRdb kept only the in-frame ones, dropping some. The table includes fewer than 120,000 clones, approximately 86% detected once. The sequenced material came from PBMCs. The receptors originated from a middle-aged man in good health and CMV-seronegative.

This chain joins TRBV2 and TRBJ1-3; D is uncertain. The germline V gene encodes CDR1 SNHLY and CDR2 FYNNEI. This CDR3 spans 12 amino acids. Trimming took off 3 bases at V and 6 bases at J, with 6 bases between the two ends. CDR3 sequence (DNA): TGTGCCAGCAGTGAGGAGGTAAACACCATATATTTT. Encoded protein: CASSEEVNTIYF.

This sequence joins TRBV9 and TRBJ1-3, with D possibly TRBD1 on 5 matching bases. The CDR3 totals 16 residues. Germline CDR1 is SGDLS and CDR2 is YYNGEE. The V and J ends lost 4 bases and 0 bases respectively, with 14 bases between them. The DNA for the CDR3 is TGTGCCAGCAGCCTTTATGACAGCTCCTCTGGAAACACCATATATTTT. This gives the protein CASSLYDSSSGNTIYF.

This sequence joins TRBV15 and TRBJ2-5; 12 bases fit TRBD2. With V trimmed by 2 bases and J by 2 bases, 6 bases remained unmatched. The CDR3 runs to 17 residues. The germline gives CDR1 LNHNV, CDR2 YYDKDF (reference sequence). CDR3: CATSRSSGGARQETQYF. CDR3 coding DNA: TGTGCCACCAGCAGATCTAGCGGGGGGGCTCGACAAGAGACCCAGTACTTC.

The genes are TRBV5-1 and TRBJ2-5; 7 bases align to TRBD2. J was trimmed by 11 bases and V by 2 bases; bases with no gene match: 9. The germline CDR1 and CDR2 sequences are SGHRS and YFSETQ. CDR3 length: 13 residues. DNA of the CDR3: TGCGCCAGCAGCTTTAACCAGGGAGGGGAGCAGTACTTC. Its translation is CASSFNQGGEQYF.

The chain combines TRBV4-3 with TRBJ2-3, with TRBD1 as a possible D gene (6 bases). The V end was cut by 0 bases, the J end by 1 base, with 11 bases between. The CDR3 runs to 16 residues. Germline CDR1 reads LGHNA; CDR2 reads YSLEER. CDR3 sequence: CASSQEAGQRTDTQYF. For the CDR3, the DNA is TGCGCCAGCAGCCAAGAAGCCGGACAGCGCACAGATACGCAGTATTTT.

The V and J genes are TRBV7-9 and TRBJ2-7; 10 positions match TRBD1. Germline-derived CDR1 and CDR2 are SEHNR and FQNEAQ (reference sequence). This CDR3 contains 16 residues. V trimming: 5 bases; J trimming: 5 bases; junction bases outside the gene matches: 12. The CDR3 sequence: CASSPPRDRGGHEQYF. The DNA for the CDR3 is TGTGCCAGCAGCCCCCCCCGGGACAGGGGTGGCCACGAGCAGTACTTC.

The CDR3: CASSPLIANTDTQYF. The CDR3 bases are TGTGCCAGCTCACCATTAATAGCCAACACAGATACGCAGTATTTT. The gene calls are TRBV18 and TRBJ2-3, with D uncertain. The CDR3 spans 15 residues. V shed 2 bases and J shed 2 bases, with 11 bases lying between them. Germline CDR1 is KGHSH and CDR2 is LQKENI.

The V and J genes are TRBV7-8 and TRBJ1-2; no clear D. The V gene's germline CDR1 is SGHVS and CDR2 FQNEAQ. With 3 bases removed from V and 8 bases from J, the gap between germline ends came to 13 bases. The CDR3 runs to 13 residues. CDR3 sequence: CASSFEVLGGYTF. CDR3 DNA sequence: TGTGCCAGCAGCTTTGAGGTGCTCGGGGGCTACACCTTC.

V usage is TRBV7-6 and J usage is TRBJ2-1; D gene unclear. The V gene's germline CDR1 is SGHVS and CDR2 FNYEAQ. CDR3 length equals 14 residues. The V gene lost 1 base and the J gene lost 7 bases, with 11 bases spanning the gap. This chain's CDR3 is CASSLDEKRNEQFF. The CDR3 DNA reads as TGTGCCAGCAGCTTAGACGAGAAACGAAATGAGCAGTTCTTC.

CDR3 sequence (DNA): TGTGCCAGCAGGCAGGCTAATGAAAAACTGTTTTTT. It yields the protein CASRQANEKLFF. The chain links TRBV6-1 to TRBJ1-4; D gene ambiguous. This CDR3 region has 12 residues. Germline CDR1 and CDR2: MNHNS and SASEGT. V was clipped by 6 bases and J by 3 bases, with 5 bases between them.

The chain joins TRBV6-5 to TRBJ2-1; 7 nucleotides agree with TRBD1. Germline lookup yields CDR1 MNHEY and CDR2 SVGAGI. V was pared by 5 bases and J by 5 bases, with 3 bases of the junction left unmatched. The CDR3 totals 13 residues. The DNA of the CDR3 is TGTGCCAGCAGTGGACAGGCGGACAATGAGCAGTTCTTC. Amino acid sequence: CASSGQADNEQFF.

The chain is built from TRBV6-1 and TRBJ1-2; D not resolved. Between the trimmed V and J ends, which lost 8 bases and 6 bases, there was a span of 10 bases. CDR1 and CDR2 (germline): MNHNS, SASEGT. The CDR3 covers 11 residues. The CDR3 here is CASGQVNGYTF. The DNA of the CDR3 is TGTGCCAGCGGTCAGGTTAATGGCTACACCTTC.

This chain joins TRBV27 and TRBJ1-2; D might be TRBD1 (5 bases). V was trimmed by 5 bases and J by 6 bases, leaving 13 bases between them. This CDR3 comprises 13 residues. Germline V CDR1 and CDR2: MNHEY, SMNVEV (reference sequence). CDR3: CASSPIGRDGYTF. CDR3 DNA: TGTGCCAGCAGTCCAATCGGCAGGGATGGCTACACCTTC.

The chain couples TRBV4-3 to TRBJ2-1; possible D gene TRBD2, 6 bases. The CDR3 is 15 residues long. V lost 8 bases, J lost 2 bases, and 16 bases lay in between. Germline V gives CDR1 LGHNA, CDR2 YSLEER. CDR3: CASSPRPGAYNEQFF. CDR3 nucleotide sequence: TGCGCCAGCTCTCCAAGGCCGGGGGCCTACAATGAGCAGTTCTTC.

V usage is TRBV4-2 and J usage is TRBJ2-7; D is possibly TRBD2 (6 bases). CDR3 length equals 15 residues. Trimming pared 0 bases from V and 4 bases from J, leaving 13 bases between. Germline lookup yields CDR1 LGHNA and CDR2 YNFKEQ. The CDR3 DNA follows: TGTGCCAGCAGCCAAGATGAGGGAGGATATTACGAGCAGTACTTC. It specifies CASSQDEGGYYEQYF.

This clone was counted a few times. The rearrangement uses TRBV5-1 and TRBJ2-2; D perhaps matches TRBD2 (7 bases). The CDR3 has 15 amino acids. Germline assignment: CDR1 SGHRS and CDR2 YFSETQ. The V end lost 1 base, the J end lost 4 bases, and 11 bases lay between the germline ends. The CDR3 DNA is TGCGCCAGCAGCTTGAAGGGGGGGGGCACCGGGGAGCTGTTTTTT. Translating it yields CASSLKGGGTGELFF.

This chain's CDR3 is CATSHRRTYNEQFF. In DNA form, the CDR3 reads TGTGCCACCAGCCACCGGAGGACCTACAATGAGCAGTTCTTC. V and J are TRBV15 and TRBJ2-1, with a possible D match to TRBD2 (5 bases). V shed 5 bases and J shed 2 bases, with 10 bases lying between them. Germline loops: CDR1 LNHNV, CDR2 YYDKDF (reference sequence). The CDR3 contains 14 residues.

With respect to this clone: The sample holds other DNA sequences that translate to the same CDR3. CDR3 region: CASSYSEGYQPQHF. CDR3 sequence (DNA): TGTGCCAGCAGTTACTCTGAGGGCTACCAGCCCCAGCATTTT. The V call is TRBV6-5, the J call TRBJ1-5, with D uncertain. Trimming shortened V by 0 bases and J by 7 bases, and 10 bases separated the two germline ends. Germline V gene lookup returns CDR1 MNHEY and CDR2 SVGAGI. This CDR3 has 14 amino acids.

V is TRBV7-2 and J is TRBJ2-7, with 13 bases matching TRBD2. CDR3 length: 16 residues. Germline trimming cut 5 bases from V and 5 bases from J; bases unmatched to any gene: 9. Germline CDR1 and CDR2: SGHTA and FQGNSA. CDR3 sequence reads: CASSTDGTSGAHEQYF. The CDR3 region has the DNA TGTGCCAGCAGCACCGACGGGACTAGCGGGGCACACGAGCAGTACTTC.

The rearrangement joins TRBV5-4 to TRBJ1-6; D unresolved. Germline CDR1 reads SGHNT; CDR2 reads YYREEE (reference sequence). The CDR3 runs to 12 residues. V lost 3 bases and J 7 bases, leaving 5 bases between the germline ends. The CDR3 loop reads CASSSGNSPLHF. CDR3 sequence (DNA): TGTGCCAGCAGCTCCGGGAATTCACCCCTCCACTTT.

For the CDR3, the DNA is TGTGCCAGCAGCTTTTGGGGGGTTGACTATGGCTACACCTTC. Its translation: CASSFWGVDYGYTF. This chain links TRBV7-9 with TRBJ1-2; maybe TRBD1 (5 bases). Germline V gene sequence: CDR1 SEHNR, CDR2 FQNEAQ (reference sequence). Trimming left V 3 bases short and J 3 bases short, with 11 bases between. The CDR3 is 14 amino acids.